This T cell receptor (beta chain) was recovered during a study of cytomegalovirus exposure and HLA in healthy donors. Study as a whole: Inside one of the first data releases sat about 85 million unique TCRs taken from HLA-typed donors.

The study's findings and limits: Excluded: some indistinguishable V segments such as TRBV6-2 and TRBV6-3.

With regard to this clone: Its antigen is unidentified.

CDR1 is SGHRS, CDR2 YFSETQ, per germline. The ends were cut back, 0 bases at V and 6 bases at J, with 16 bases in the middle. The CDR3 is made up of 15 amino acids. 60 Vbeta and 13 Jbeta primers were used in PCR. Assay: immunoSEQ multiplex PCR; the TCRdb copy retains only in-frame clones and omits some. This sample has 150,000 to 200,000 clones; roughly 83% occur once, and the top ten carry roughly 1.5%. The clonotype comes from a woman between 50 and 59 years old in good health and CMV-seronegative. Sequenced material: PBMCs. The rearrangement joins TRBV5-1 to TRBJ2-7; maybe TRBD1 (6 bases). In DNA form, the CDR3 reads TGCGCCAGCAGCTTGGCCGGGACAACGTCTCGCGAGCAGTACTTC. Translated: CASSLAGTTSREQYF.